Presented here are 17 T cell receptor beta chains from one specimen sequenced in a study of shared clonotypes between healthy human individuals. Sequencing was performed with immunoSEQ multiplex PCR; in TCRdb, only in-frame clones are kept and a portion is missing. The sample yields about 1 million clones, around 75% seen once. Source material: memory CD4+ T cells sorted from blood. Subset in this sample: CD45RA-negative fraction. These receptors all come from a man between 18 and 29 years old in good health.

This clone was picked up a small number of times. The chain recombines TRBV2 with TRBJ1-4, with TRBD1 matching 7 bases. CDR3 length equals 14 residues. The germline V gene encodes CDR1 SNHLY and CDR2 FYNNEI. With V trimmed by 6 bases and J by 6 bases, 7 bases remained unmatched. CDR3 in amino acids: CASSDREVDEKLFF. CDR3 bases: TGTGCCAGCAGCGACAGGGAGGTGGATGAAAAACTGTTTTTT.

The CDR3 coding sequence is TGCGCCAGCAGCTTGGTAGGGGAAGGGGCCAAAAACATTCAGTACTTC. Translated: CASSLVGEGAKNIQYF. The V call is TRBV5-1, the J call TRBJ2-4; TRBD1 is a possible D gene (5 bases). This CDR3 has 16 residues. Looked up from germline, CDR1 is SGHRS and CDR2 is YFSETQ. With 0 bases removed from V and 1 base from J, the gap between germline ends came to 11 bases.

Written as DNA, the CDR3 is TGTGCCAGTAGTATATCTGGGGGGTCGAGCAATCAGCCCCAGCATTTT. Protein: CASSISGGSSNQPQHF. The chain combines TRBV19 with TRBJ1-5; weak D call: TRBD1 (5 bases). CDR1 and CDR2 from the germline V gene are LNHDA and SQIVND (reference sequence). CDR3 length: 16 residues. V dropped 2 bases and J dropped 1 base, with 12 bases sitting between them.

The chain recombines TRBV5-1 with TRBJ2-7, with 12 bases fitting TRBD2. V shed 6 bases, J shed 2 bases, and the junction held 15 bases outside the gene matches. CDR1 and CDR2 (germline): SGHRS, YFSETQ. The CDR3 length is 18 residues. The CDR3 sequence: CASNRVRRASGGAYEQYF. The CDR3 DNA reads TGCGCCAGCAACCGAGTTAGGCGGGCTAGCGGGGGGGCCTACGAGCAGTACTTC.

This clone came up once. V usage is TRBV4-3 and J usage is TRBJ1-6; the match to TRBD1 covers 8 bases. Germline V lookup: CDR1 LGHNA, CDR2 YSLEER. This CDR3 is built from 17 residues. The J segment lost 0 bases and the V segment lost 1 base, leaving 2 bases of the junction unmatched. The CDR3 sequence is CASSQAGGSSYNSPLHF. CDR3 nucleotides: TGCGCCAGCAGCCAAGCAGGGGGCAGCTCCTATAATTCACCCCTCCACTTT.

The V gene is TRBV5-1, the J gene TRBJ2-3; 9 bases match TRBD1. J lost 2 bases, V lost 7 bases, and 5 bases had no gene match. There are 14 residues in the CDR3. Germline assignment: CDR1 SGHRS and CDR2 YFSETQ. The CDR3 DNA follows: TGCGCCAGCTGCCGGGACAGGGTCACAGATACGCAGTATTTT. Protein: CASCRDRVTDTQYF.

The rearrangement uses TRBV7-9 and TRBJ1-3; possible D gene TRBD1, 5 bases. V lost 4 bases, J lost 4 bases, and 11 bases lay in between. There are 14 residues in the CDR3. Per the germline V gene, CDR1 is SEHNR and CDR2 is FQNEAQ (reference sequence). In DNA form, the CDR3 reads TGTGCCAGCAGCTCTACAGAGGGGGGAAACACCATATATTTT. Its translation is CASSSTEGGNTIYF.

Only a few counts were recorded for this clone. The rearrangement uses TRBV5-1 and TRBJ1-2; no reliable D call. V was clipped by 3 bases and J by 2 bases, with 20 bases between them. This CDR3 has 17 amino acids. Germline V gene sequence: CDR1 SGHRS, CDR2 YFSETQ. CDR3 protein: CASSSAGSPTSNYGYTF. In DNA form, the CDR3 reads TGCGCCAGCAGCTCCGCGGGAAGTCCTACGTCAAACTATGGCTACACCTTC.

The CDR3 region has the DNA TGCGCCAGCAGTCACACTGGACGGGCTAGCAATCAGCCCCAGCATTTT. Translated: CASSHTGRASNQPQHF. The genes are TRBV23-1 and TRBJ1-5; D is undetermined. TRBV23-1 carries the ORF label, with uncertain function. The ends were cut back, 3 bases at V and 0 bases at J, with 12 bases in the middle. The CDR3 consists of 16 residues.

The rearrangement uses TRBV2 and TRBJ2-3, with 10 bases matching TRBD2. The CDR3 loop spans 15 amino acids. CDR1 SNHLY and CDR2 FYNNEI come from the germline V gene. Trimming took 5 bases from V and 0 from J; bases not matched to a gene: 2. The CDR3 nucleotides are TGTGCCAGCAGTATAGCGGGGGGCAGCACAGATACGCAGTATTTT. It specifies CASSIAGGSTDTQYF. Based on the CDR3 plus reference TRBV2 and TRBJ2-3, the full variable domain is EPEVTQTPSHQVTQMGQEVILRCVPISNHLYFYWYRQILGQKVEFLVSFYNNEISEKSEIFDDQFSVERPDGSNFTLKIRSTKLEDSAMYFCASSIAGGSTDTQYFGPGTRLTVL.

The V gene is TRBV30, the J gene TRBJ2-7, with 8 bases that match TRBD2. Germline CDR1 and CDR2: GTSNPN and SVGIG (reference sequence). V lost 3 bases and J lost 0; bases outside the gene matches: 7. The CDR3 is 15 amino acids. Written as DNA, the CDR3 is TGTGCCTGGAGGGCTAGCGGGCGAAGCTCCTACGAGCAGTACTTC. Residues: CAWRASGRSSYEQYF.

This chain joins TRBV5-6 and TRBJ1-2; possible D gene TRBD1, 6 bases. The germline V gene has CDR1 SGHDT and CDR2 YYEEEE. V lost 0 bases and J 7 bases, leaving 13 bases between the germline ends. The CDR3 runs to 14 residues. In DNA form, the CDR3 reads TGTGCCAGCAGCTTGGCCGGGGGCTTTACTGGCTACACCTTC. Translating gives CASSLAGGFTGYTF.

The table lists this clone with a few counts. The same CDR3 can be traced to other DNA sequences in this sample. The chain combines TRBV2 with TRBJ2-3; D may be TRBD1 (6 bases). This CDR3 is built from 13 residues. V lost 6 bases and J lost 3, with 10 bases in between. Germline-derived CDR1 and CDR2 are SNHLY and FYNNEI. The CDR3 here is CASSRGRTDTQYF. In nucleotides, the CDR3 is TGTGCCAGCAGCAGGGGTAGGACAGATACGCAGTATTTT. The full variable domain, rest sourced from reference TRBV2 and TRBJ2-3, is EPEVTQTPSHQVTQMGQEVILRCVPISNHLYFYWYRQILGQKVEFLVSFYNNEISEKSEIFDDQFSVERPDGSNFTLKIRSTKLEDSAMYFCASSRGRTDTQYFGPGTRLTVL.

This sequence joins TRBV7-9 and TRBJ2-1; 8 nucleotides agree with TRBD2. Per germline, CDR1 SEHNR and CDR2 FQNEAQ (reference sequence). V was pared by 6 bases and J by 6 bases, with 4 bases of the junction left unmatched. CDR3 length equals 13 residues. CDR3 loop: CASSVGTSNEQFF. The CDR3, as DNA: TGTGCCAGCAGTGTCGGGACTAGCAATGAGCAGTTCTTC.

This clone was observed a few times. This rearrangement joins TRBV7-8 to TRBJ2-1, with D unresolved. The CDR3 extends over 12 amino acids. Trimming pared 3 bases from V and 7 bases from J, leaving 7 bases between. Germline V gives CDR1 SGHVS, CDR2 FQNEAQ. The DNA for the CDR3 is TGTGCCAGCAGCTTTCACGGGAATGAGCAGTTCTTC. It encodes CASSFHGNEQFF.

V is TRBV2 and J is TRBJ2-1, with D possibly called TRBD1 or TRBD2 (6 bases each). Germline CDR1 SNHLY, CDR2 FYNNEI. This CDR3 contains 15 residues. With 6 bases removed from V and 9 bases from J, the gap between germline ends came to 21 bases. CDR3 in DNA: TGTGCCAGCAGGGGAGCGGCGGGACAATATGGTGAGCAGTTCTTC. Translation gives CASRGAAGQYGEQFF.

V is TRBV28 and J is TRBJ1-4; D possibly corresponds to TRBD1 (5 bases). Germline V CDR1 and CDR2: MDHEN, SYDVKM. The CDR3 is 14 amino acids. V was clipped by 5 bases and J by 5 bases, with 12 bases between them. The DNA of the CDR3 is TGTGCCAGCAGTCGCAGGGTAGGGAATGAAAAACTGTTTTTT. Protein product: CASSRRVGNEKLFF.